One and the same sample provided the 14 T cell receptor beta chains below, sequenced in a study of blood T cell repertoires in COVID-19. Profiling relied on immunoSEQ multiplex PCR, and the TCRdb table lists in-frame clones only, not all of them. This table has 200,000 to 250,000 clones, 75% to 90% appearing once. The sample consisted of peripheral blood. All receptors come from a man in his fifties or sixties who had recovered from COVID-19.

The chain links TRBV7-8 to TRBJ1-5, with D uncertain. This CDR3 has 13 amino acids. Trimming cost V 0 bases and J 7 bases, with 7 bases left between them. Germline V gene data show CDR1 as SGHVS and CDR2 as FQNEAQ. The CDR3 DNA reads TGTGCCAGCAGCTTAGCGCACGGGCAGCCCCAGCATTTT. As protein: CASSLAHGQPQHF.

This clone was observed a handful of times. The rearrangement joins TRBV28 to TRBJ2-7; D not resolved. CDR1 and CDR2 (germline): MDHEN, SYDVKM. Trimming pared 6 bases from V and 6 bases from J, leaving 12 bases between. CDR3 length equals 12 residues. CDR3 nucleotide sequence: TGTGCCAGCAGCCCATATAAGCTCGAGCAGTACTTC. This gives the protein CASSPYKLEQYF.

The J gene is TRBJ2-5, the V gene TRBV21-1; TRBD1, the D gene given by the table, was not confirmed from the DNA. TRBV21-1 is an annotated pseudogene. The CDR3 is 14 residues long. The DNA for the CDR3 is TGTGCCAGCATTCCACCGGACAGGCAAGAGACCCAGTACTTC. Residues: CASIPPDRQETQYF.

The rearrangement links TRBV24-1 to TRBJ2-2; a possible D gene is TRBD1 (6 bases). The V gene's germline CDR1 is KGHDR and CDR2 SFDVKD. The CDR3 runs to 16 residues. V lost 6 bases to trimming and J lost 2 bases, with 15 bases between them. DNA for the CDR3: TGTGCCACCAGTAAGGACAGCCTGATCAACACCGGGGAGCTGTTTTTT. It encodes CATSKDSLINTGELFF.

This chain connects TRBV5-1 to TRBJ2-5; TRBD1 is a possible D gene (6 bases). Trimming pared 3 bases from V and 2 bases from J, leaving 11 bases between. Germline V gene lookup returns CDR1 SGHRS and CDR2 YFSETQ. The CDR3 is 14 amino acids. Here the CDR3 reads CASSWPGTQETQYF. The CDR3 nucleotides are TGCGCCAGCAGCTGGCCCGGGACACAAGAGACCCAGTACTTC.

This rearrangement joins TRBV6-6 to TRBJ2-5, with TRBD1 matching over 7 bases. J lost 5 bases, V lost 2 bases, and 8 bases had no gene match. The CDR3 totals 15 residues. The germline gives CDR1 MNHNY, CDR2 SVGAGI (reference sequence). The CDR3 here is CASSYGDRVFETQYF. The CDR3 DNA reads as TGTGCCAGCAGTTACGGAGACAGGGTCTTTGAGACCCAGTACTTC.

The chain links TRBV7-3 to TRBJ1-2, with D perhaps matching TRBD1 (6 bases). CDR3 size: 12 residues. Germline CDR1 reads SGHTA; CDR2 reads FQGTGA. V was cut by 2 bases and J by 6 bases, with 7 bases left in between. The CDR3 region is CASSLAGDGYTF. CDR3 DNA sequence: TGTGCCAGCAGCTTAGCAGGGGATGGCTACACCTTC.

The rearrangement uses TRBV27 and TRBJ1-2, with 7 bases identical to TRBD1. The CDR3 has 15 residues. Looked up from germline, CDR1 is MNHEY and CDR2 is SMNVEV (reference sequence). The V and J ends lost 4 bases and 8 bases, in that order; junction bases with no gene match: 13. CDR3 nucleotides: TGTGCCAGCAGTTCGTCGGACAGGTCCGGCGGGGGCTACACCTTC. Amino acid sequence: CASSSSDRSGGGYTF.

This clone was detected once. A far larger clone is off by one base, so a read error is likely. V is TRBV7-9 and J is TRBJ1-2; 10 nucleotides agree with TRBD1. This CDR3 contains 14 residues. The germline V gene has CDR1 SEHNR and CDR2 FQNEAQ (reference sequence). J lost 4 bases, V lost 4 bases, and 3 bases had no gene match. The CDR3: CASSSGQGIYGYTF. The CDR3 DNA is TGTGCCAGCAGCTCGGGACAGGGGATCTATGGCTACACCTTC. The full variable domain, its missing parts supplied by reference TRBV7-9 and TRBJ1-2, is DTGVSQNPRHKITKRGQNVTFRCDPISEHNRLYWYRQTLGQGPEFLTYFQNEAQLEKSRLLSDRFSAERPKGSFSTLEIQRTEQGDSAMYLCASSSGQGIYGYTFGSGTRLTVV.

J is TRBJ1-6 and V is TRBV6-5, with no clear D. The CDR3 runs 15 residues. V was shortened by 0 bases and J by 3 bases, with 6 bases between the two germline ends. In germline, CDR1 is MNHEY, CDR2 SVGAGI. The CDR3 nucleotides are TGTGCCAGCAGTTACTCCTCGGTCTATAATTCACCCCTCCACTTT. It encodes CASSYSSVYNSPLHF.

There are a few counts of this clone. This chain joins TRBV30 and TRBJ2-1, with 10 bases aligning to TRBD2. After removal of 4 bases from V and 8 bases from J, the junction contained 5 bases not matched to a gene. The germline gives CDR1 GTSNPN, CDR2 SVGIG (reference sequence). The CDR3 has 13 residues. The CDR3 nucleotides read TGTGCCTGGACTAGCGGGAGTATCCATGAGCAGTTCTTC. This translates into CAWTSGSIHEQFF.

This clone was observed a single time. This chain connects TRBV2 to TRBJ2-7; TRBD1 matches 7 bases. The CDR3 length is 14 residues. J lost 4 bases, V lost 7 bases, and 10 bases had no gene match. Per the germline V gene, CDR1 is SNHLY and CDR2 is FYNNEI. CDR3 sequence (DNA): TGTGCCAGCAAGGGGGCAGGGAGTTGGTACGAGCAGTACTTC. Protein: CASKGAGSWYEQYF.

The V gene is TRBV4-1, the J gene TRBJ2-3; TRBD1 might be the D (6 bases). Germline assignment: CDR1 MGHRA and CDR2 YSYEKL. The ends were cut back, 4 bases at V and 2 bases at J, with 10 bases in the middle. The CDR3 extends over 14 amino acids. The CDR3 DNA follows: TGCGCCAGCAGCCTACAGGGTTTCACAGATACGCAGTATTTT. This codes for CASSLQGFTDTQYF.

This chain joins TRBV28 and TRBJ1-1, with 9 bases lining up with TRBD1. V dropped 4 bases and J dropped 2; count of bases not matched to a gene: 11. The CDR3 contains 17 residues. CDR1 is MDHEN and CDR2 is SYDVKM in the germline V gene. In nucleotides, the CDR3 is TGTGCCAGCAGTTACTTTCCGGGACAGGGAGCTAACACTGAAGCTTTCTTT. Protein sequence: CASSYFPGQGANTEAFF.